Detailed here is one T cell receptor (beta chain). Its antigen is currently unknown. The germline V gene has CDR1 SGHDN and CDR2 FVKESK. CDR3 length equals 14 residues. V was pared by 0 bases and J by 4 bases, with 7 bases between. The data are from a study of response to subunit inactivated influenza vaccine. Each CDR3 protein is one row after TCRdb ran MiXCR on the RT-PCR reads. The sample has hundreds of thousands of distinct CDR3 sequences; approximately 10% are singletons. Overall study findings and caveats: Few additional T cells are recruited per seasonal influenza vaccination, authors suggested.

This chain joins TRBV14 and TRBJ2-1, with D uncertain. The source material was PBMCs from blood, sampled on the day of vaccination. This sequence originates from a man in his fifties or sixties who received an inactivated influenza vaccine. The CDR3 loop is CASSQDPGYNEQFF. The CDR3 DNA reads TGTGCCAGCAGCCAAGATCCCGGATACAATGAGCAGTTCTTC.